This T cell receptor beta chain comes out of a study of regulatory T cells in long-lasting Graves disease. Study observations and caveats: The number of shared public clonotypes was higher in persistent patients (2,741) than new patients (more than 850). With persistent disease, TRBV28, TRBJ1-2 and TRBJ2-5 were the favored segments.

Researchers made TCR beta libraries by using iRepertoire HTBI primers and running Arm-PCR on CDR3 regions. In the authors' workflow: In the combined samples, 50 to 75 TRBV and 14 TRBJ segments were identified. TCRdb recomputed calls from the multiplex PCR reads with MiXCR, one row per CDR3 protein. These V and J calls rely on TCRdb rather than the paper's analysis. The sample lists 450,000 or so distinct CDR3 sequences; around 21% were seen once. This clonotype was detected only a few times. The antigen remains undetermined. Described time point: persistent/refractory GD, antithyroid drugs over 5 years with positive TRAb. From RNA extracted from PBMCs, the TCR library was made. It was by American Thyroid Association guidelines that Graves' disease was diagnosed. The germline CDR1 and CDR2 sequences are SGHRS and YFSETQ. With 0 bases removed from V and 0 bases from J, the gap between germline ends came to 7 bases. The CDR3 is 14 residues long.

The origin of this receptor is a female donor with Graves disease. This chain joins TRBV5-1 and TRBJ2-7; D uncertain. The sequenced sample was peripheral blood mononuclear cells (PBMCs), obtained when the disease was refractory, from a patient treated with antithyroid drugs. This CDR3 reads CASSLDTNSYEQYF. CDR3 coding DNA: TGCGCCAGCAGCTTGGACACAAACTCCTACGAGCAGTACTTC. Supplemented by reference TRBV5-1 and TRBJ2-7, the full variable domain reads KAGVTQTPRYLIKTRGQQVTLSCSPISGHRSVSWYQQTPGQGLQFLFEYFSETQRNKGNFPGRFSGRQFSNSRSEMNVSTLELGDSALYLCASSLDTNSYEQYFGPGTRLTVT.